This T cell receptor (beta chain) comes out of a study of cytomegalovirus exposure and HLA in healthy donors. Assay: immunoSEQ multiplex PCR; the TCRdb copy retains only in-frame clones and omits some. The sample records about 120,000 clones, 86% being singletons. The CDR3 has 12 residues. V shed 6 bases and J shed 6 bases, with 8 bases lying between them. The germline CDR1 and CDR2 sequences are MDHEN and SYDVKM. The material sequenced was PBMCs. The TCR comes from a man aged 18 to 30 in good health and CMV-seronegative. The V gene is TRBV28, the J gene TRBJ2-2, with D tentatively TRBD1 (5 bases). The CDR3 reads CASSRQSGELFF. Here the CDR3 DNA reads TGTGCCAGCAGCCGACAGTCCGGGGAGCTGTTTTTT.